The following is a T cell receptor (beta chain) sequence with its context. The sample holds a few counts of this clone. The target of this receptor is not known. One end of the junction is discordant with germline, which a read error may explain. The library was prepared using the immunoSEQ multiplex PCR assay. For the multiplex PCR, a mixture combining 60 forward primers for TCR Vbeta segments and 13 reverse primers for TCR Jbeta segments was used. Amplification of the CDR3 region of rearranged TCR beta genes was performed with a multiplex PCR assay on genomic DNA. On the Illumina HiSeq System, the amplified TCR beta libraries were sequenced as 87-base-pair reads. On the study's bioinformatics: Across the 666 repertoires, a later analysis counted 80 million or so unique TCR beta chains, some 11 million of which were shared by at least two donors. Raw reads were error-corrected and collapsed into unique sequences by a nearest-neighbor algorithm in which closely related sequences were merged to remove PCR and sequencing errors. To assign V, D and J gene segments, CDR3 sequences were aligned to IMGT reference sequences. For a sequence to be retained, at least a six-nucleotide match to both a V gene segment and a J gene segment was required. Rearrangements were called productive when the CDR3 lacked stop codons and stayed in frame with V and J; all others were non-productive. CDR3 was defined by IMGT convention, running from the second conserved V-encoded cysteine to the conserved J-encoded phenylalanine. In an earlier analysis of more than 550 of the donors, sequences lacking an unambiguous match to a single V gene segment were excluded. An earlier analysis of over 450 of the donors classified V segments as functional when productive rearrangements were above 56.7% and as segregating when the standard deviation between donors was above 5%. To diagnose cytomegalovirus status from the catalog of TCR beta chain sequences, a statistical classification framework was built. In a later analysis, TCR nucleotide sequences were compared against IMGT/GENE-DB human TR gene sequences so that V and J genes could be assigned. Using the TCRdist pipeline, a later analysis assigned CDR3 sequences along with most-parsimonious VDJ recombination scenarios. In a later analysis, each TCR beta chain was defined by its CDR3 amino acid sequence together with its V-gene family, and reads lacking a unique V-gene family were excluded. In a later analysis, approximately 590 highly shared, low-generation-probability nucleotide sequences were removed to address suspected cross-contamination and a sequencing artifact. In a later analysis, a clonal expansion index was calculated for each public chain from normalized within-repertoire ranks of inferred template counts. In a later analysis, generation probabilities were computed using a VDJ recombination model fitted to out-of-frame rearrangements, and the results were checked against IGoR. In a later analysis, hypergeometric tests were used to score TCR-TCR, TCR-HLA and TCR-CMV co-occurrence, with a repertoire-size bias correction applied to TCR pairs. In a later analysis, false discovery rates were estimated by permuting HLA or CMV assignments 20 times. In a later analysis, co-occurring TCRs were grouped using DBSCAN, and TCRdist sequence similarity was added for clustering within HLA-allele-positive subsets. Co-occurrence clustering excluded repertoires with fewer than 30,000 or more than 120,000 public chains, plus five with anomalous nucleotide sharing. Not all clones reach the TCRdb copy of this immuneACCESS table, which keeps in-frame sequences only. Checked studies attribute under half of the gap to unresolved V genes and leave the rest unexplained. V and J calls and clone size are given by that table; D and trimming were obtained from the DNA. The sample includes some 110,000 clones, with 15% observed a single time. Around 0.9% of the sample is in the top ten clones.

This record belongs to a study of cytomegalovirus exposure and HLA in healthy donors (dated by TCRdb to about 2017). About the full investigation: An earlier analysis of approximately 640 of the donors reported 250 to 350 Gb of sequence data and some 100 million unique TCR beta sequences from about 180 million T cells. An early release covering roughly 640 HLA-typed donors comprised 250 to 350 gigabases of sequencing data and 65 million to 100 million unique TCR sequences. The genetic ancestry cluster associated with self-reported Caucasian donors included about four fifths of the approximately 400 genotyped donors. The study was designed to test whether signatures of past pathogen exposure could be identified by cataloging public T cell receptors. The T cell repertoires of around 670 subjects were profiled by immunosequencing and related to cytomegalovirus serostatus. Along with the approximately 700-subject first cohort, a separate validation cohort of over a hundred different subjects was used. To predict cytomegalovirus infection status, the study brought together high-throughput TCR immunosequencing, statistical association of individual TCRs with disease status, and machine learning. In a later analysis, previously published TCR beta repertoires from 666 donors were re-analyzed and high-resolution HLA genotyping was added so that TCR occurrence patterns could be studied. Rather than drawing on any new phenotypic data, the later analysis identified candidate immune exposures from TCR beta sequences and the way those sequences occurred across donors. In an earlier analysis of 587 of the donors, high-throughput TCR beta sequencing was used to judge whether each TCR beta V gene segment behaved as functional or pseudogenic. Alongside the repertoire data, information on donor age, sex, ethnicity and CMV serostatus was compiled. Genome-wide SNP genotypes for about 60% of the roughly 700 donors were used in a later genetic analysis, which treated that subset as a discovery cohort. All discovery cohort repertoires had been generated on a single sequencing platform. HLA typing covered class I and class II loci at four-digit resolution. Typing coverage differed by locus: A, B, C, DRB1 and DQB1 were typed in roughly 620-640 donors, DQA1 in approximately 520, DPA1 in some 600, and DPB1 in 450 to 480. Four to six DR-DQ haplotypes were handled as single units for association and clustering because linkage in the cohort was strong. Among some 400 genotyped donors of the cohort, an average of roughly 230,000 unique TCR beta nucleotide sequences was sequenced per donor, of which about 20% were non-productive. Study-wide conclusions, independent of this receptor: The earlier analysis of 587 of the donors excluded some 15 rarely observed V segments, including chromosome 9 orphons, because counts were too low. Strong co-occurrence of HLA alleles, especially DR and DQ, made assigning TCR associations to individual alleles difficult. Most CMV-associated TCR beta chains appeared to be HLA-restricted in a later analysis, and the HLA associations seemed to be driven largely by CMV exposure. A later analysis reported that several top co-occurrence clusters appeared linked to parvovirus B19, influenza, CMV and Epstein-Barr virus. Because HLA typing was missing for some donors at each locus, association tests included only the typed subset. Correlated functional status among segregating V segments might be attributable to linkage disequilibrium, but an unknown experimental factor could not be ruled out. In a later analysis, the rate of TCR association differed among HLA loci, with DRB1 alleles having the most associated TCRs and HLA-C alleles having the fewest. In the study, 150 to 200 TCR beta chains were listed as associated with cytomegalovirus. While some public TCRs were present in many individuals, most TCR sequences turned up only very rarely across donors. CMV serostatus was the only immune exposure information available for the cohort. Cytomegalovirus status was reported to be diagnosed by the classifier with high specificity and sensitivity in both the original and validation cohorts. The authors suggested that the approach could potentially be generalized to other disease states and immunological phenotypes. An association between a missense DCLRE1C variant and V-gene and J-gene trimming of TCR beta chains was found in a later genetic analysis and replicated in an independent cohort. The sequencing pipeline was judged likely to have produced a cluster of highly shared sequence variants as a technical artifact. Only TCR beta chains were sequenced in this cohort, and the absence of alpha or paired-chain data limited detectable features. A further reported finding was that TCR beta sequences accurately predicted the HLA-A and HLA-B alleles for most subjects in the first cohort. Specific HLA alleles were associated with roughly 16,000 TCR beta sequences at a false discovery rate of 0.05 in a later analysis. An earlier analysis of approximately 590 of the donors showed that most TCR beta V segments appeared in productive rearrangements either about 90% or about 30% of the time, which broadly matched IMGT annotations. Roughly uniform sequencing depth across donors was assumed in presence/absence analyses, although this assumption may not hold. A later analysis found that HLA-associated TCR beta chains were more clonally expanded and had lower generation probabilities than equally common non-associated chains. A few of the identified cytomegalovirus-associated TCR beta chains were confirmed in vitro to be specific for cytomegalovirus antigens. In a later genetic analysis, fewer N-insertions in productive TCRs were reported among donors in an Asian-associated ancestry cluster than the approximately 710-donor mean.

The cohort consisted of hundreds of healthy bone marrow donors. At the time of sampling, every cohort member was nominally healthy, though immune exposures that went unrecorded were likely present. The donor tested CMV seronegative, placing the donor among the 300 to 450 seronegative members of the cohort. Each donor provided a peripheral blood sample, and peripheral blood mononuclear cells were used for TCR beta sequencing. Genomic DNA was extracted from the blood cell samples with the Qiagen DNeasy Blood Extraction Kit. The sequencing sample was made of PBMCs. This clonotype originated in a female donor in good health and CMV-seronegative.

The DNA is as follows: TGTGCCAGCAGCGGACTAGCGGGAGAAGTCCACTTC. Its coded protein is CASSGLAGEVHF. The chain is made from TRBV9 and TRBJ2-7; 12 central bases correspond to TRBD2. The CDR3 contains 12 residues, cysteine and phenylalanine counted. Only CDR3 DNA remains: 36 bases, in frame from the first base. As encoded in the germline V gene, CDR1 is SGDLS while CDR2 is YYNGEE.